Below, one TCR beta chain is given with its context. Its antigen specificity is not known. Gene names and germline sequences refer to the mouse in this case. The CDR3 goes on 1 residue after the read ends, and that part is filled in from the germline J gene. For CDR1 and CDR2, the germline V gene (reference sequence) lists FNHDT and SITEND. V trim: 4 bases; J trim: 3 bases; unmatched bases: 10. The CDR3 runs 16 residues from the cysteine to the phenylalanine. The 45 bases shown cover part of the CDR3, and their frame starts at base 1. Receptor amplification or capture employed the immunoSEQ multiplex PCR assay. Adaptive Biotechnologies performed TCRbeta CDR3 sequencing at survey depth and reported CDR3 sequences, V/J genes, productive frequency, and template counts. TCR beta CDR3 regions were amplified from genomic DNA instead of RNA. Per the authors' processing: Jensen-Shannon divergence was used to quantify pairwise repertoire overlap between tissues, with a value of 1 indicating complete divergence and a value of 0 indicating identical repertoires. Tissues were grouped by single-linkage agglomerative hierarchical clustering of pairwise JSD values, and the clustering results were shown as dendrograms. GLIPH2 was run on all patient samples with simulation_depth 1000, kmer_min_depth 3, cdr3_length_cutoff 8, keeping groups with more than two unique CDR3s. A standardized tissue-overlap score was generated by extrapolating Jaccard GLIPH-group overlap across patients to a standard repertoire size of 1000 clones. Linear mixed-effect models, with tissue as a fixed effect and individual as a random effect, were used to test how diversity related to clinical or experimental variables. Sourced from immuneACCESS, this table was stored by TCRdb with only in-frame sequences that have V and J called. A share of the clones is absent; for the studies checked, an unresolved V gene accounts for under half, and the remainder has no known explanation. V, J and clone size were drawn from that table, and D and trimming were deduced from the DNA. The sample table holds 20,000 to 25,000 clones, of which roughly 72% were seen once. The ten largest clones capture under 0.75% of the sample.

Before genomic DNA isolation with the DNeasy Blood & Tissue Kit, mouse tissues were minced using razor blades in buffered saline. The sample is drawn from a study of tissue T cells after allogeneic stem cell transplantation (dated by TCRdb to between 2021 and 2024). Background for the entire study: The study profiled TCR beta repertoires in many tissues obtained from research autopsies of patients with and without GVHD, and also in mouse models of GVHD. The human arm was conducted as a prospective observational study, and neither blinding nor randomization was performed.

What the study reported, not specific to this receptor: Not many T cell clones showed up in more than one patient, yet clustering based on motifs uncovered repertoire signatures that were shared across patients in a tissue-specific way. Within patients, how anatomically similar tissues were was a major factor shaping TCR repertoire composition, regardless of disease or transplant status. Which tissue TCRs were alloreactive or antigen-specific was not determined in the study, and some clones might have been persisting host cells. Blood and spleen T cells captured only a limited portion of the TCR repertoire detected in tissues, in both patients and mice. Sampling depth was acknowledged as a limitation, and the patient cohort was both small and clinically heterogeneous.

Sequences were obtained from spleen. This TCR derives from a female BALB/c mouse in good health. This strain of mice has MHC haplotype H2-d. Recombination linked TRBV19 to TRBJ2-5; TRBD2 fits 8 bases in the junction. The CDR3 protein is CASSPPGGGPQDTQYF. CDR3 bases read: TGTGCCAGCAGTCCCCCCGGGGGGGGCCCTCAAGACACCCAGTAC.